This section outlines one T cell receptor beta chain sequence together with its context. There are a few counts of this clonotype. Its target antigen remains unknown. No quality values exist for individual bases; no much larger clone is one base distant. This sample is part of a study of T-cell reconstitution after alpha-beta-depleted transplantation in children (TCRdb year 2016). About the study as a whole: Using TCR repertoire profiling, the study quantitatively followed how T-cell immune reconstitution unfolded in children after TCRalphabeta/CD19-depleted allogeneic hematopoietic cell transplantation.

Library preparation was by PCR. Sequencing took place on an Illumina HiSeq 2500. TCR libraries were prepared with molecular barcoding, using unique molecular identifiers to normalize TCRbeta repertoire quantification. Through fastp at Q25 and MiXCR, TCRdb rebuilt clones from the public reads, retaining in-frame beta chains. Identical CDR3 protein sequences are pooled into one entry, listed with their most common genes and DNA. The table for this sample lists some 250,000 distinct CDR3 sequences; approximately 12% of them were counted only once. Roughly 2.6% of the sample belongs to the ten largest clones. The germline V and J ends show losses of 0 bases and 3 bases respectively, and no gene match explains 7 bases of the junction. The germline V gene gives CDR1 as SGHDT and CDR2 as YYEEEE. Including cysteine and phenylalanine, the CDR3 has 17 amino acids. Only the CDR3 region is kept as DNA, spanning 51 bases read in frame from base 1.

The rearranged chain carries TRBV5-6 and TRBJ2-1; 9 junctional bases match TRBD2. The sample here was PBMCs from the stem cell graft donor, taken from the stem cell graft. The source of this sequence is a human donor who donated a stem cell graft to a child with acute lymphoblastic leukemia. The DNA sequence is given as TGTGCCAGCAGCTTGGCCCGTCCAGCGGGAGGCTACAATGAGCAGTTCTTC. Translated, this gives CASSLARPAGGYNEQFF.